What follows describes a single T cell receptor (beta chain). The assay was immunoSEQ multiplex PCR, and TCRdb's table has in-frame clones only and misses some. The sample consists of tens of thousands of clones, about 90% of them appearing once. CDR1 SGHTA and CDR2 FQGTGA come from the germline V gene. The J segment lost 6 bases and the V segment lost 5 bases, leaving 6 bases of the junction unmatched. The CDR3 spans 14 residues. This sample was taken from a study of T cell changes during pregnancy in multiple sclerosis. J is TRBJ2-3 and V is TRBV7-3, with 9 bases fitting TRBD2. This clonotype was obtained from a female donor in good health, serving as a control in a pregnancy study. Some clones in this sample may be carry-over from other donors' samples. The sequencing used PBMCs, collected in the first trimester of pregnancy. This chain's CDR3 is CASSPGTSPDTQYF. CDR3 bases: TGTGCCAGCAGCCCTGGGACTAGCCCGGATACGCAGTATTTT.